The 24 T cell receptor beta chains in this list originate from one sample, sequenced in a study of blood T cells in healthy people across ages. Combining a sample-barcoded 5' primer with a J-beta primer mix, a second PCR ran for about 6 to 11 cycles. TCRdb re-called the 5' RACE reads through MiXCR, storing one row per CDR3 protein. The repertoire has over 1,500,000 distinct CDR3 sequences, 39% of them found once; the top ten carry about 23%. The sequencing input was blood. These TCRs come from a human donor in good health.

As regards this clonotype: Mismatch with germline at one junction end may stem from a read error. The CDR3 spells CACSSRTDPYEQYF. The CDR3 DNA sequence: TGTGCCTGCAGCTCTCGGACCGATCCCTACGAGCAGTACTTC. The rearrangement joins TRBV7-9 to TRBJ2-7; D remains ambiguous. Looked up from germline, CDR1 is SEHNR and CDR2 is FQNEAQ (reference sequence). The CDR3 is made up of 14 amino acids.

J is TRBJ2-3 and V is TRBV29-1, with D perhaps matching TRBD1 (5 bases). Germline-derived CDR1 and CDR2 are SQVTM and ANQGSEA. This CDR3 region has 14 residues. V shed 4 bases and J shed 3 bases, with 14 bases lying between them. The CDR3 DNA reads as TGCAGCGTTGGTCAGGGTTTACGAACAGATACGCAGTATTTT. Translation: CSVGQGLRTDTQYF.

The J gene is TRBJ1-1, the V gene TRBV12-5; unclear D gene. Germline CDR1 LGHNT, CDR2 FRNRAP. The CDR3 has 14 residues. The ends were cut back, 5 bases at V and 3 bases at J, with 13 bases in the middle. The CDR3 region has the DNA TGTGCTAGTGGTGAATATTTCAGAGACACTGAAGCTTTCTTT. Encoded protein: CASGEYFRDTEAFF.

This clonotype was observed a few times. The gene calls are TRBV4-2 and TRBJ2-7; tentative D call: TRBD2 (6 bases). CDR1 and CDR2 (germline): LGHNA, YNFKEQ. Deletions cut 3 bases from V and 2 bases from J, with 17 bases between. This CDR3 has 16 amino acids. CDR3 coding DNA: TGTGCCAGCAGCCATGATTGGGGGGTCCCTCCCTACGAGCAGTACTTC. This sequence encodes CASSHDWGVPPYEQYF.

Only a few counts were recorded for this clonotype. The rearrangement joins TRBV10-3 to TRBJ2-1, with D perhaps TRBD1 (5 bases). Looked up from germline, CDR1 is ENHRY and CDR2 is SYGVKD. The CDR3 extends over 16 amino acids. V was clipped by 0 bases and J by 5 bases, with 14 bases between them. The CDR3 sequence is CAISESAGRGDNEQFF. In DNA, the CDR3 is TGTGCCATCAGTGAGTCGGCAGGGCGTGGGGACAATGAGCAGTTCTTC.

This clonotype was detected a few times. The chain links TRBV20-1 to TRBJ2-1; 8 bases fit TRBD2. V was pared by 1 base and J by 4 bases, with 9 bases of the junction left unmatched. CDR3 size: 16 residues. Germline V lookup: CDR1 DFQATT, CDR2 SNEGSKA (reference sequence). CDR3 sequence: CSARVKSAGVYNEQFF. CDR3 in DNA: TGCAGTGCTAGAGTCAAGTCAGCGGGGGTTTACAATGAGCAGTTCTTC.

The genes are TRBV15 and TRBJ2-1; TRBD1 is a possible D gene (7 bases). Looked up from germline, CDR1 is LNHNV and CDR2 is YYDKDF (reference sequence). V was shortened by 4 bases and J by 9 bases, with 13 bases between the two germline ends. CDR3 length equals 13 residues. The CDR3 protein is CATSNRQGGEQFF. CDR3 sequence (DNA): TGTGCCACCAGCAACCGACAGGGAGGTGAGCAGTTCTTC.

This clonotype turned up a few times. This chain uses TRBV7-2 with TRBJ1-2; D might be TRBD1 (5 bases). The CDR3 extends over 13 amino acids. The germline V and J ends were trimmed by 5 bases and 1 base, with 8 bases remaining between them. Germline V gene data show CDR1 as SGHTA and CDR2 as FQGNSA. The CDR3 coding sequence is TGTGCCAGCAGCCCGACAGATAACTATGGCTACACCTTC. Translating it yields CASSPTDNYGYTF.

About this clonotype itself: A much larger clonotype is one base distant, so this may be a read error. CDR3 in DNA: TGTGCCAGCAGCTCCAGGATTTCAGCGATCACTGAAGCTTTCTTT. Its translation: CASSSRISAITEAFF. V is TRBV7-2 and J is TRBJ1-1; D is unclear. This CDR3 contains 15 residues. Deletions cut 4 bases from V and 4 bases from J, with 16 bases between. CDR1 and CDR2 from the germline V gene are SGHTA and FQGNSA.

Ten or more counts support this clonotype. The chain employs TRBV7-8 and TRBJ2-1; 8 bases are a match to TRBD1. The CDR3 contains 15 residues. V lost 1 base and J lost 8; bases outside the gene matches: 7. The germline V gene encodes CDR1 SGHVS and CDR2 FQNEAQ. Here the CDR3 DNA reads TGTGCCAGCAGCTTAGGACAGGGGATTGATGATGAGCAGTTCTTC. Translation: CASSLGQGIDDEQFF.

A single count supports this clonotype. The chain combines TRBV13 with TRBJ2-1; possibly TRBD2 for D (5 bases). Germline loops: CDR1 PRHDT, CDR2 FYEKMQ (reference sequence). V was pared by 4 bases and J by 8 bases, with 9 bases between. This CDR3 contains 12 residues. CDR3 sequence: CASSSEADEQFF. In DNA, the CDR3 is TGTGCCAGCAGCTCAGAAGCGGATGAGCAGTTCTTC.

The chain employs TRBV15 and TRBJ2-1; D is uncertain. Between the trimmed V and J ends, which lost 3 bases and 0 bases, there was a span of 12 bases. This CDR3 is 16 amino acids long. From germline, CDR1 is LNHNV and CDR2 YYDKDF (reference sequence). The CDR3 is CATSSEGWSSYNEQFF. CDR3 in DNA: TGTGCCACCAGCAGCGAAGGATGGAGCTCCTACAATGAGCAGTTCTTC.

The chain couples TRBV2 to TRBJ2-1, with 7 bases that match TRBD2. The CDR3 covers 14 residues. V trimming: 7 bases; J trimming: 10 bases; junction bases outside the gene matches: 13. Germline-derived CDR1 and CDR2 are SNHLY and FYNNEI. This CDR3 reads CASMKETSYYEQFF. The CDR3 bases are TGTGCCAGCATGAAAGAGACTAGCTACTACGAGCAGTTCTTC.

The CDR3 coding sequence is TGCGCCAGCAGCTCTTCCGGGACAGCTTCCTACAATGAGCAGTTCTTC. Its translation is CASSSSGTASYNEQFF. The V gene is TRBV5-1, the J gene TRBJ2-1, with 7 nucleotides matching TRBD1. Germline CDR1 is SGHRS and CDR2 is YFSETQ. The V segment lost 3 bases and the J segment 1 base; nucleotides outside the gene matches: 7. The CDR3 loop spans 16 amino acids.

This clonotype was seen more than once but under ten times. The J gene is TRBJ2-6, the V gene TRBV27; TRBD1 or TRBD2 may be the D gene (5 bases each). The CDR3 runs 17 residues. Between the trimmed V and J ends, which lost 6 bases and 0 bases, there was a span of 15 bases. The germline gives CDR1 MNHEY, CDR2 SMNVEV (reference sequence). The CDR3 DNA sequence: TGTGCCAGCAGCCAAGGGGACGGGTTCTCTGGGGCCAACGTCCTGACTTTC. It is translated as CASSQGDGFSGANVLTF.

The chain has TRBV13 and TRBJ1-2, with D maybe TRBD1 (6 bases). V lost 2 bases, J lost 4 bases, and 11 bases lay in between. The CDR3 runs 14 residues. Germline values: CDR1 PRHDT, CDR2 FYEKMQ (reference sequence). Here the CDR3 reads CASSLYQGSYGYTF. The CDR3 DNA reads TGTGCCAGCAGCTTATATCAGGGGAGCTATGGCTACACCTTC. Filled out from reference TRBV13 and TRBJ1-2, the complete variable domain reads AAGVIQSPRHLIKEKRETATLKCYPIPRHDTVYWYQQGPGQDPQFLISFYEKMQSDKGSIPDRFSAQQFSDYHSELNMSSLELGDSALYFCASSLYQGSYGYTFGSGTRLTVV.

Turning to this clonotype: A much larger clone is a single base away; this may be a read error. The chain links TRBV3-1 to TRBJ2-3; no clear D gene. Germline V gene lookup returns CDR1 LGHDT and CDR2 YNNKEL (reference sequence). V lost 5 bases to trimming and J lost 4 bases, with 7 bases between them. CDR3 length equals 12 residues. CDR3 nucleotide sequence: TGTGCCAGCAGCTCCCGGCCAGATACGCAGTATTTT. Amino acids: CASSSRPDTQYF.

This chain links TRBV4-2 with TRBJ2-3; 9 nucleotides line up with TRBD2. Trimming cost V 0 bases and J 4 bases; bases outside gene matches: 8. CDR1 and CDR2 from the germline V gene are LGHNA and YNFKEQ. There are 17 residues in the CDR3. The CDR3 protein is CASSQEYGGGAADTQYF. CDR3 DNA: TGTGCCAGCAGCCAAGAATATGGCGGGGGGGCCGCAGATACGCAGTATTTT.

In this sample, this clonotype turned up a few times. This chain joins TRBV4-3 and TRBJ1-1, with 9 positions matching TRBD1. After removal of 3 bases from V and 4 bases from J, the junction contained 3 bases not matched to a gene. CDR1 is LGHNA and CDR2 is YSLEER in the germline V gene. The CDR3 length is 14 residues. CDR3 coding DNA: TGCGCCAGCAGCCATAGGACAGGGGTCACTGAAGCTTTCTTT. It codes for CASSHRTGVTEAFF.

The chain uses TRBV5-1 and TRBJ1-5; D is unclear. Germline CDR1 and CDR2: SGHRS and YFSETQ. V lost 2 bases and J lost 5, with 14 bases in between. The CDR3 loop spans 15 amino acids. This chain's CDR3 is CASSLTAGDYQPQHF. CDR3 nucleotides: TGCGCCAGCAGCTTAACGGCAGGTGACTATCAGCCCCAGCATTTT.

CDR3 in amino acids: CSARDGGTGPNYGYTF. In nucleotides, the CDR3 is TGCAGTGCTAGAGATGGTGGGACAGGTCCTAACTATGGCTACACCTTC. This chain uses TRBV20-1 with TRBJ1-2; 8 bases fit TRBD1. CDR1 and CDR2 (germline): DFQATT, SNEGSKA (reference sequence). Trimming at V came to 0 bases and at J to 0 bases, leaving 6 bases not matched to a gene. The CDR3 contains 16 residues.

This clonotype was counted between two and nine times. The rearrangement joins TRBV29-1 to TRBJ2-1; 9 nucleotides align to TRBD2. In germline, CDR1 is SQVTM, CDR2 ANQGSEA. The CDR3 extends over 15 amino acids. V lost 4 bases and J lost 0; bases outside the gene matches: 4. The CDR3 nucleotides are TGCAGCGTTGGGAGACTAGCGGCCTCCTACAATGAGCAGTTCTTC. Its translation: CSVGRLAASYNEQFF.

This chain connects TRBV15 to TRBJ1-3; a weak D match, TRBD1 (5 bases). CDR1 LNHNV and CDR2 YYDKDF come from the germline V gene (reference sequence). CDR3 length: 16 amino acids. Deletions cut 1 base from V and 2 bases from J, with 12 bases between. The CDR3 DNA sequence: TGTGCCACCAGCAGAGTCAGGGAGGGAACTGGAAACACCATATATTTT. Translated: CATSRVREGTGNTIYF.

V and J are TRBV12-3 or TRBV12-4 and TRBJ1-6, with D possibly TRBD1 on 5 matching bases. The CDR3 extends over 14 amino acids. Trimming took 6 bases from V and 11 from J, leaving 17 bases between them. The CDR3 DNA follows: TGTGCCAGCAGCCTAGAGGGGAGAACTACACCCCTCCACTTT. This sequence encodes CASSLEGRTTPLHF.